This T cell receptor beta chain was recorded in a study of CD8 T cells in Susac syndrome. J lost 4 bases, V lost 3 bases, and 5 bases had no gene match. The CDR3 runs to 13 residues. CDR1 is GTSNPN and CDR2 is SVGIG in the germline V gene (reference sequence). Reverse transcription of roughly 0.5 to 1 ug RNA was carried out with random hexamers. TCRdb re-derived calls from the immunoSEQ multiplex PCR reads in MiXCR, one entry per CDR3 protein. The sample contains more than 150,000 distinct CDR3 sequences, roughly 95% of which appear only once. The rearrangement joins TRBV30 to TRBJ1-2; 7 bases match TRBD1. The source of this sequence is a human donor with Susac syndrome. Input material: CD4+ T cells from PBMCs. The CDR3 here is CAWRHRGAYGYTF. In DNA, the CDR3 is TGTGCCTGGAGACACAGGGGCGCCTATGGCTACACCTTC.